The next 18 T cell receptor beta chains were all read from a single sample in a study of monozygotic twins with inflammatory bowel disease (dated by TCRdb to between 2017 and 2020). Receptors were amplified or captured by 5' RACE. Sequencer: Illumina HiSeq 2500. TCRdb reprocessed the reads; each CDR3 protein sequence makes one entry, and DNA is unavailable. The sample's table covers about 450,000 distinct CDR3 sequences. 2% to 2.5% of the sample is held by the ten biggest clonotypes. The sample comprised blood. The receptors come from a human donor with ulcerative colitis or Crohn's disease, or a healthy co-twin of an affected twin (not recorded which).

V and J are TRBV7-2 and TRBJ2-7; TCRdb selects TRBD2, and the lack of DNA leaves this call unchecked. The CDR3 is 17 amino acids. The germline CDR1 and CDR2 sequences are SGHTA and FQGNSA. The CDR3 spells CASSLARTTSENYEQYF.

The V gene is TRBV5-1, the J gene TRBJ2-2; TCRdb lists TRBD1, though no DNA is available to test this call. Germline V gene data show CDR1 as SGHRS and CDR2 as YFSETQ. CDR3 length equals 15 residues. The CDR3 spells CASSLVGSDTGELFF.

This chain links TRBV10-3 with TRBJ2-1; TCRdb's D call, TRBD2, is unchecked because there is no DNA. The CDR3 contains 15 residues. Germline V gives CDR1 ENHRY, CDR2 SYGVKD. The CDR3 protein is CAIRRGTSGNNEQFF.

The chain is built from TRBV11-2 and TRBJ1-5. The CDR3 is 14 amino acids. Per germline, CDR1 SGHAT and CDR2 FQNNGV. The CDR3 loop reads CASSPGLGNQPQHF. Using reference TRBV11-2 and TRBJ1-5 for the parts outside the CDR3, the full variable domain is EAGVAQSPRYKIIEKRQSVAFWCNPISGHATLYWYQQILGQGPKLLIQFQNNGVVDDSQLPKDRFSAERLKGVDSTLKIQPAKLEDSAVYLCASSPGLGNQPQHFGDGTRLSIL.

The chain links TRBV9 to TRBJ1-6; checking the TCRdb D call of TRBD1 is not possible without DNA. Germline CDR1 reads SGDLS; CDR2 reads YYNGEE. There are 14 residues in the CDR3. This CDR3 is CASSASGFRSPLHF. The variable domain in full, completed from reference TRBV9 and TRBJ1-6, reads DSGVTQTPKHLITATGQRVTLRCSPRSGDLSVYWYQQSLDQGLQFLIQYYNGEERAKGNILERFSAQQFPDLHSELNLSSLELGDSALYFCASSASGFRSPLHFGNGTRLTVT.

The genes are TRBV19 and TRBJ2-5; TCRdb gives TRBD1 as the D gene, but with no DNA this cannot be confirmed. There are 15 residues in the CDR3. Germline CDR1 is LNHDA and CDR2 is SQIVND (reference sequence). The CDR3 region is CASSWGQGARETQYF.

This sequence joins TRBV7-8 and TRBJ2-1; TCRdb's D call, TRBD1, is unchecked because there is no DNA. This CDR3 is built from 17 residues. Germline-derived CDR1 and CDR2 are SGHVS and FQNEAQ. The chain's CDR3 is CASSLRRRESSYNEQFF. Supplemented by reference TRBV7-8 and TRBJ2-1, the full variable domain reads GAGVSQSPRYKVAKRGQDVALRCDPISGHVSLFWYQQALGQGPEFLTYFQNEAQLDKSGLPSDRFFAERPEGSVSTLKIQRTQQEDSAVYLCASSLRRRESSYNEQFFGPGTRLTVL.

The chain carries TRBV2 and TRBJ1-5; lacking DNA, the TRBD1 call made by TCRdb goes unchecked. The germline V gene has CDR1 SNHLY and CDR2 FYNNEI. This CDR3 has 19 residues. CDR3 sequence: CASSEEWGGGFYSNQPQHF.

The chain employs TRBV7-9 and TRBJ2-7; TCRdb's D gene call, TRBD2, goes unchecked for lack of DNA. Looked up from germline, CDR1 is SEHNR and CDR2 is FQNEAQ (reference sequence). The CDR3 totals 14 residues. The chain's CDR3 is CASSPTGPWEEQYF.

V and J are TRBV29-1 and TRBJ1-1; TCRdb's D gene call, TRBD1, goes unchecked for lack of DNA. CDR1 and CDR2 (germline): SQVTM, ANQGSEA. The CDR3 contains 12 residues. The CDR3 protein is CSVLGRGQGAFF.

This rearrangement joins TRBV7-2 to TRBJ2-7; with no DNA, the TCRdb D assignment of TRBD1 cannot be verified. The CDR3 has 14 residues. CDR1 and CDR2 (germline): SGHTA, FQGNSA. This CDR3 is CASSFTGTNYEQYF.

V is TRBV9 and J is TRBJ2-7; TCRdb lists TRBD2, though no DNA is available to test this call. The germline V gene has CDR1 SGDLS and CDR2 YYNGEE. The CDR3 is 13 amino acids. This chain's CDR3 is CASSVDAGLEQYF.

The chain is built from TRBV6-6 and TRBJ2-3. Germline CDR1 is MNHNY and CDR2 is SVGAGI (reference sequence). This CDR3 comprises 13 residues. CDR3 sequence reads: CASRDSSFDTQYF.

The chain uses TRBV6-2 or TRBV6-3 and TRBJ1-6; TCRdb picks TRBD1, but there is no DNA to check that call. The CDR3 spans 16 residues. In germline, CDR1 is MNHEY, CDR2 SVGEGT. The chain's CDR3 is CASSPWRSSYNSPLHF.

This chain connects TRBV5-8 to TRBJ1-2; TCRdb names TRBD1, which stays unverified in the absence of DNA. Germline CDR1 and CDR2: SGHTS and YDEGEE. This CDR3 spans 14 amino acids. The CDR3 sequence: CASSLRTGIYGYTF.

CDR3: CASSPRVSGSTGEEQFF. The chain employs TRBV18 and TRBJ2-1; TCRdb outputs TRBD2, but without DNA this stays unchecked. The CDR3 length is 17 residues. In germline, CDR1 is KGHSH, CDR2 LQKENI.

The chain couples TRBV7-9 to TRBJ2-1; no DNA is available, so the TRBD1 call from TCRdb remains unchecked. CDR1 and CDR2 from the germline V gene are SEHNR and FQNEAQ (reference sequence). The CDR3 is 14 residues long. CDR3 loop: CASSLGQGGNEQFF.

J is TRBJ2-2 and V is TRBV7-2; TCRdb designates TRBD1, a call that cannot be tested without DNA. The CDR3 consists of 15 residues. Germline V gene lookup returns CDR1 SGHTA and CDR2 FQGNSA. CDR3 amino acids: CASSPGTGRPGELFF.